These T cell receptor beta chains were read from a single sample in a study of beta chain features in type 1 diabetes. Here immunoSEQ multiplex PCR was the method, and the copy in TCRdb shows in-frame clones only, minus some. The sample includes 250,000 or so clones, about 20% of them seen just once. Sequenced input: naive CD4+ T cells from blood. These receptors were taken from a woman between 35 and 50 years old with type 1 diabetes. Each CDR3 is given with its conserved first and last residue. D genes are given only for firm matches. Only some rows state a clone size, as once, few, many or a class for expanded clones.

v_call	d_call	clone_size	cdr3_length	j_call	cdr3_nt	cdr3_aa
TRBV18	TRBD2	-	15	TRBJ2-1	TGTGCCAGCTCACCAGTACTAGCGGCCTACAATGAGCAGTTCTTC	CASSPVLAAYNEQFF
TRBV30	-	few	15	TRBJ1-2	TGTGCCTGGAGTGTACAGGACCCCAGTGGGTATGGCTACACCTTC	CAWSVQDPSGYGYTF
TRBV5-4	TRBD1	-	12	TRBJ2-5	TGTGCCAGCAGCCCGACAGGGGAGACCCAGTACTTC	CASSPTGETQYF
TRBV29-1	-	few	13	TRBJ1-6	TGCAGCGTTGAGGAGGGATTGGGTTCACCCCTCCACTTT	CSVEEGLGSPLHF
TRBV5-1	TRBD2	-	16	TRBJ2-5	TGCGCCAGCAGCACTATAGCGGGGGGGCCGTATGAGACCCAGTACTTC	CASSTIAGGPYETQYF
TRBV30	TRBD1	few	13	TRBJ1-2	TGTGCCTGGGGGGGACAGGGGAACTATGGCTACACCTTC	CAWGGQGNYGYTF
TRBV9	-	-	14	TRBJ1-2	TGTGCCAGCAGCCCCACAACTAGTAACTATGGCTACACCTTC	CASSPTTSNYGYTF
TRBV11-2	TRBD1	few	20	TRBJ2-4	TGTGCCAGCAGCTTAGAGGGCGGACAGGGGGCTAAAAAGTCGAAAAACATTCAGTACTTC	CASSLEGGQGAKKSKNIQYF
TRBV9	TRBD1	few	14	TRBJ2-4	TGTGCCAGCAGCGTAGAGGGCCTAGGGACAGTCAGGAACTTC	CASSVEGLGTVRNF
TRBV9	TRBD1	-	15	TRBJ2-5	TGTGCCAGCAGCCCTCGACAGGGGGCGGAGGAGACCCAGTACTTC	CASSPRQGAEETQYF
TRBV30	-	-	14	TRBJ1-1	TGTGCCTGGAGTGTACGGGGGGTGAACACTGAAGCTTTCTTT	CAWSVRGVNTEAFF
TRBV29-1	-	few	12	TRBJ1-1	TGCAGCGGCCGACAGAGGAACACTGAAGCTTTCTTT	CSGRQRNTEAFF
TRBV5-6	TRBD1	-	13	TRBJ1-2	TGTGCCAGCCTAAGGGGACAGGGAGATGGCTACACCTTC	CASLRGQGDGYTF
TRBV6-5	-	-	15	TRBJ1-1	TGTGCCAGCAGTTACAAGGACAGCATGAACACTGAAGCTTTCTTT	CASSYKDSMNTEAFF
TRBV7-2	-	few	12	TRBJ2-1	TGTGCCAGCAGCTCCTATTACAATGAGCAGTTCTTC	CASSSYYNEQFF
TRBV29-1	-	-	13	TRBJ1-5	TGCAGCGTTGTGGAACAGGGAACAGGTCCCCAGCATTTT	CSVVEQGTGPQHF
TRBV7-7	-	few	16	TRBJ2-5	TGTGCTAGCAGCTTAGCCGGTCCAGGGAACCAAGAGACCCAGTACTTC	CASSLAGPGNQETQYF
TRBV9	-	few	15	TRBJ2-7	TGTGCCAGCAGCGTAGGAGCAGGGAATCTCGGCGAGCAGTACTTC	CASSVGAGNLGEQYF
TRBV4-2	-	few	15	TRBJ1-2	TGTGCCAGCAGCCAAGAGGGGCCCATTAACTATGGCTACACCTTC	CASSQEGPINYGYTF
TRBV2	TRBD1	-	12	TRBJ1-2	TGTGCCAGCAGTGTGGACAGGGGAGGCTACACCTTC	CASSVDRGGYTF
TRBV9	-	-	14	TRBJ2-1	TGTGCCAGCAGCGCCCAGGGTACCTACAATGAGCAGTTCTTC	CASSAQGTYNEQFF
TRBV7-3	TRBD1	-	16	TRBJ2-3	TGTGCCAGCAGTCTAATAGGGGGCTCCCGCACAGATACGCAGTATTTT	CASSLIGGSRTDTQYF
TRBV29-1	-	-	16	TRBJ1-1	TGCAGCGTTGAAGATGGAGGGCGGGGAAGGGGCGCTGAAGCTTTCTTT	CSVEDGGRGRGAEAFF
TRBV28	-	-	12	TRBJ1-1	TGTGCCAGCAGTTTATCAGTATCCGAAGCTTTCTTT	CASSLSVSEAFF
TRBV28	TRBD1	-	14	TRBJ1-3	TGTGCCAGCACACAGGGGGCCTCTGGAAACACCATATATTTT	CASTQGASGNTIYF
TRBV6-4	TRBD2	-	16	TRBJ2-1	TGTGCCAGCTCCTCGATGGCTCTAGCGGGAGGGAATGAGCAGTTCTTC	CASSSMALAGGNEQFF
TRBV28	-	few	13	TRBJ1-2	TGTGCCAGCACCTCCGGGGCTAACTATGGCTACACCTTC	CASTSGANYGYTF
TRBV9	TRBD1	-	13	TRBJ1-2	TGTGCCAGCAGTGCCGGGACAGAGTATGGCTACACCTTC	CASSAGTEYGYTF
TRBV29-1	-	-	15	TRBJ1-1	TGCAGCGTTGAAGCGTGGTTCGGTAGGGAGGGCGAAGCTTTCTTT	CSVEAWFGREGEAFF
TRBV14	TRBD1	-	18	TRBJ2-6	TGTGCCAGCAGCCAGGAGACAGGGGCCTTCTCTGGGGCCAACGTCCTGACTTTC	CASSQETGAFSGANVLTF
TRBV29-1	TRBD1	once	15	TRBJ1-2	TGCAGCGTTGGGGGACAGGGTACTTCTAACTATGGCTACACCTTC	CSVGGQGTSNYGYTF
TRBV7-2	TRBD2	few	17	TRBJ2-5	TGTGCCAGCAGCTTAGTAAGGCTAGCGGGGGGTGGAGAGACCCAGTACTTC	CASSLVRLAGGGETQYF
TRBV9	-	few	18	TRBJ2-6	TGTGCCAGCAGCGTTTCGACAGTCCCGCTCTCTGGGGCCAACGTCCTGACTTTC	CASSVSTVPLSGANVLTF
TRBV15	TRBD1	-	14	TRBJ1-2	TGTGCCACCAGCAGAGATCAGGGGGCCTATGGCTACACCTTC	CATSRDQGAYGYTF
TRBV6-5	-	few	11	TRBJ1-6	TGTGCCAGCAGTTCGGAGGAGCACCTCCACTTT	CASSSEEHLHF
TRBV18	-	-	15	TRBJ2-7	TGTGCCAGCTCACCACCGGGGAGCTTCTCCTACGAGCAGTACTTC	CASSPPGSFSYEQYF
TRBV5-1	-	-	13	TRBJ1-4	TGCGCCAGCAGAAAAGGACAGCTTGAAAAACTGTTTTTT	CASRKGQLEKLFF
TRBV29-1	-	-	12	TRBJ2-5	TGCAGCGTTGTTGGGGGGAATGGGACCCAGTACTTC	CSVVGGNGTQYF
TRBV9	-	-	16	TRBJ2-7	TGTGCCAGCAGCGTAGCCGACTTACCGGGTAGGAACGAGCAGTACTTC	CASSVADLPGRNEQYF
TRBV4-2	TRBD1	few	13	TRBJ2-1	TGTGCCAGCAGCCGGACAGGGAACAATGAGCAGTTCTTC	CASSRTGNNEQFF
TRBV6-6	TRBD2	-	15	TRBJ2-7	TGTGCCAGCAGCGCGGGGGGACTAGCGATCTACGAGCAGTACTTC	CASSAGGLAIYEQYF
TRBV29-1	-	-	13	TRBJ1-1	TGCAGCGTTCAGCAACTAATGAACACTGAAGCTTTCTTT	CSVQQLMNTEAFF
TRBV4-2	-	few	15	TRBJ2-5	TGTGCCAGCAGCCAAGATCGCGACAACCAAGAGACCCAGTACTTC	CASSQDRDNQETQYF
TRBV28	-	-	13	TRBJ1-2	TGTGCCAGCAGTCCCGGACGGGAGATCGGCTACACCTTC	CASSPGREIGYTF
TRBV9	TRBD2	few	15	TRBJ2-3	TGTGCCAGCAGCGGGACTAGCAGACTCACAGATACGCAGTATTTT	CASSGTSRLTDTQYF
TRBV4-3	-	-	14	TRBJ2-1	TGCGCCAGCAGCCAAGTGGGCAGCTACAATGAGCAGTTCTTC	CASSQVGSYNEQFF
TRBV14	-	few	13	TRBJ2-3	TGTGCCAGCAGCCAAGAAAGGGGAGATACGCAGTATTTT	CASSQERGDTQYF
TRBV28	-	-	12	TRBJ1-1	TGTGCCAGCAGCGGGGGGAACACTGAAGCTTTCTTT	CASSGGNTEAFF
TRBV6-5	-	-	15	TRBJ1-5	TGTGCCAGCAGTTACTCTGCAGGGAACAATCAGCCCCAGCATTTT	CASSYSAGNNQPQHF
TRBV4-2	-	few	14	TRBJ2-3	TGTGCCAGCAGCCAAGATCTAGATCATCCGACGCAGTATTTT	CASSQDLDHPTQYF
TRBV15	TRBD2	-	16	TRBJ2-1	TGTGCCACCAGCAGAGATCAAGAGACTAGCGGGAGCAGGCAGTTCTTC	CATSRDQETSGSRQFF
TRBV9	TRBD1	few	13	TRBJ1-2	TGTGCCAGCAGCGCGGACAGGAGCTATGGCTACACCTTC	CASSADRSYGYTF
TRBV2	-	-	14	TRBJ2-1	TGTGCCAGCACGTGGGCGCCGCCCCCAAATGAGCAGTTCTTC	CASTWAPPPNEQFF
TRBV7-3	-	-	17	TRBJ2-1	TGTGCCAGCAGCTTACGGGCGGGCCTTAGCTCCTACAATGAGCAGTTCTTC	CASSLRAGLSSYNEQFF
TRBV10-3	-	-	13	TRBJ1-5	TGTGCCATAGCTGGTGAACCTAATCAGCCCCAGCATTTT	CAIAGEPNQPQHF
TRBV7-3	-	few	13	TRBJ2-3	TGTGCCAGCAGCTCCGCCGGGGTGGATACGCAGTATTTT	CASSSAGVDTQYF
TRBV2	-	-	18	TRBJ2-6	TGTGCCAGCATCGAGGGAGGCGGAACTAGCTCTGGGGCCAACGTCCTGACTTTC	CASIEGGGTSSGANVLTF
TRBV7-9	-	few	15	TRBJ2-3	TGTGCCAGCAGCTTAGCGGTGGGGCGCACAGATACGCAGTATTTT	CASSLAVGRTDTQYF